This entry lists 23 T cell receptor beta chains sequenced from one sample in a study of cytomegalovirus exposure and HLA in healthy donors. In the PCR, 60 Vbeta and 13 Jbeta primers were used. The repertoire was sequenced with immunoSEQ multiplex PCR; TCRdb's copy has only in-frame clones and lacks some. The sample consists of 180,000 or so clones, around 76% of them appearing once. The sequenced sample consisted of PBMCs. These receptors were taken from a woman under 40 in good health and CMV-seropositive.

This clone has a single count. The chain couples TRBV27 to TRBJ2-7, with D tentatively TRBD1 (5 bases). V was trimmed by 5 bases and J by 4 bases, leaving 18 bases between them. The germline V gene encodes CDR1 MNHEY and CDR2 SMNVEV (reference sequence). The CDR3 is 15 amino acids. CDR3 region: CASSIYPGRAYEQYF. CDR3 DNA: TGTGCCAGCAGTATCTACCCCGGCAGGGCGTACGAGCAGTACTTC.

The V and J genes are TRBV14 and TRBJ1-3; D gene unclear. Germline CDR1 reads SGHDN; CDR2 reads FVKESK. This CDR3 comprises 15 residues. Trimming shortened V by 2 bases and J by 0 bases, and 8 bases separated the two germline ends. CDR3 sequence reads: CASSQQWSSGNTIYF. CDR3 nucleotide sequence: TGTGCCAGCAGCCAACAATGGAGCTCTGGAAACACCATATATTTT.

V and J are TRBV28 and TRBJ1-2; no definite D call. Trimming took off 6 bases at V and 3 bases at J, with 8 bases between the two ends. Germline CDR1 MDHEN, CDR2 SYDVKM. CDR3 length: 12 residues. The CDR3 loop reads CASSIADYGYTF. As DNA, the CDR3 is TGTGCCAGCAGCATAGCCGACTATGGCTACACCTTC.

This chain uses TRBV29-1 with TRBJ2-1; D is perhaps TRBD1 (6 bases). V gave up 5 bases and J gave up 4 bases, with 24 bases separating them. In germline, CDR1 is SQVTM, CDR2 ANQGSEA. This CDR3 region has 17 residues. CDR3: CSVHGGFDSTTYNEQFF. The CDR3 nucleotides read TGCAGCGTTCATGGGGGCTTCGACTCGACAACTTACAATGAGCAGTTCTTC.

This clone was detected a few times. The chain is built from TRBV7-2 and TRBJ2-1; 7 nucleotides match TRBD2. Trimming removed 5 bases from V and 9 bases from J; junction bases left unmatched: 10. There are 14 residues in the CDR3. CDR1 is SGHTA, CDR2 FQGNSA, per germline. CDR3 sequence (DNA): TGTGCCAGCAGCAAAGCCCGGGGGGTGGGTGAGCAGTTCTTC. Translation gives CASSKARGVGEQFF.

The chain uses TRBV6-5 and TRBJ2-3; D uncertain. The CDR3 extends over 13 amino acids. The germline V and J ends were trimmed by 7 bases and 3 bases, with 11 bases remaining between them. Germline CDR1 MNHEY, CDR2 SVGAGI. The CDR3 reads CASISPGTDTQYF. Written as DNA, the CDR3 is TGTGCCAGCATCTCTCCCGGGACAGATACGCAGTATTTT.

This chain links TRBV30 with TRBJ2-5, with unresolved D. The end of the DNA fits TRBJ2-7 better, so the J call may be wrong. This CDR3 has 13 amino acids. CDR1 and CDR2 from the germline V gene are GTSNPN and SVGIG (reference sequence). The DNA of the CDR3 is TGTGCCTGGTCTACCCCGAACTCCTACGAGCAGTACTTC. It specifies CAWSTPNSYEQYF.

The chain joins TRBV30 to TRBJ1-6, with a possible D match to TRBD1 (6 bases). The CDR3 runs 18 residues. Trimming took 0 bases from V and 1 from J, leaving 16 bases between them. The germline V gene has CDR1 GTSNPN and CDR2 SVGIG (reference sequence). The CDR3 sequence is CAWSVQGPLGSYNSPLHF. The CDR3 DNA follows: TGTGCCTGGAGTGTACAGGGCCCCTTGGGATCCTATAATTCACCCCTCCACTTT.

The CDR3 region is CASMREVGGSNQPQHF. In DNA form, the CDR3 reads TGCGCCAGCATGCGGGAGGTTGGGGGCAGCAATCAGCCCCAGCATTTT. This rearrangement joins TRBV10-2 to TRBJ1-5; D is perhaps TRBD1 (6 bases). The CDR3 totals 16 residues. Trimming left V 7 bases short and J 1 base short, with 17 bases between. Germline lookup yields CDR1 WSHSY and CDR2 SAAADI.

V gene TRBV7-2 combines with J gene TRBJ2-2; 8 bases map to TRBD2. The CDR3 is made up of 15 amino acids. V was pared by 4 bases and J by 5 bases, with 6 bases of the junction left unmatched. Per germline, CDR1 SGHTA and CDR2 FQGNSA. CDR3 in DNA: TGTGCCAGCAGCTCCAGCGTAGCGGGAACCGGGGAGCTGTTTTTT. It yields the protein CASSSSVAGTGELFF.

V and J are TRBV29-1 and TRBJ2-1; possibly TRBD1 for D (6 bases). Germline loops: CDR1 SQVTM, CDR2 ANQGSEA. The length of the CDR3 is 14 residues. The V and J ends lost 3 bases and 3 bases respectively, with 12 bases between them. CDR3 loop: CSVDQGQHYNEQFF. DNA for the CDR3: TGCAGCGTTGATCAGGGGCAACACTACAATGAGCAGTTCTTC.

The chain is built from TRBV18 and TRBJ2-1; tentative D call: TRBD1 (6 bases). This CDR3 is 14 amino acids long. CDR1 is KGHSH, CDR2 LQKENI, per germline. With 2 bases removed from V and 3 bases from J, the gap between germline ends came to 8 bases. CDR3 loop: CASSPNRVYNEQFF. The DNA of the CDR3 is TGTGCCAGCTCACCAAACAGGGTCTACAATGAGCAGTTCTTC.

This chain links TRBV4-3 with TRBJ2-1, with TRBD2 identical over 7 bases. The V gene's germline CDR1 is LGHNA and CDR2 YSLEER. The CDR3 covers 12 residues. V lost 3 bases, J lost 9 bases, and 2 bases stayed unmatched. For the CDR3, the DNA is TGCGCCAGCAGCCAGAGGGAGGGTGAGCAGTTCTTC. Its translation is CASSQREGEQFF.

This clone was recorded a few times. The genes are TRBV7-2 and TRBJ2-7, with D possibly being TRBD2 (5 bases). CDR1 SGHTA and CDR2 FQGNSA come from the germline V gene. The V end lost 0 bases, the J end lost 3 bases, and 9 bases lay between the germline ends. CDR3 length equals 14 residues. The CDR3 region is CASSLAAGNYEQYF. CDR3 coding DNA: TGTGCCAGCAGCTTAGCGGCCGGGAACTACGAGCAGTACTTC. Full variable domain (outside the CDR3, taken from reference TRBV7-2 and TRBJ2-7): GAGVSQSPSNKVTEKGKDVELRCDPISGHTALYWYRQSLGQGLEFLIYFQGNSAPDKSGLPSDRFSAERTGGSVSTLTIQRTQQEDSAVYLCASSLAAGNYEQYFGPGTRLTVT.

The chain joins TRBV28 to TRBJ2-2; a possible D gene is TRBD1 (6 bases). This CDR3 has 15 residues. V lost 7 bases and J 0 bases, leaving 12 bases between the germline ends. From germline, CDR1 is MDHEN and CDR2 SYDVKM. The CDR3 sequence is CASTVDRPNTGELFF. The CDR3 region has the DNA TGTGCCAGCACCGTTGACAGGCCGAACACCGGGGAGCTGTTTTTT.

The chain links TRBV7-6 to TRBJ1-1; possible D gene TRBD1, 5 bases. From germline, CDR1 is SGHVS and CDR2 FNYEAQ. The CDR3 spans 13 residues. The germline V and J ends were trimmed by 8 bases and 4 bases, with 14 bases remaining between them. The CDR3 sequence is CASWGGRGTEAFF. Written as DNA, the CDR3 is TGTGCCAGCTGGGGGGGTAGGGGCACTGAAGCTTTCTTT.

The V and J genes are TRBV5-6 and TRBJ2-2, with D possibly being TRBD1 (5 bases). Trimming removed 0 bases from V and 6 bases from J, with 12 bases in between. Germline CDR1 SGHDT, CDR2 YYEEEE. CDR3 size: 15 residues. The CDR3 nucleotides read TGTGCCAGCAGCTTGGAGGGGCCCCTGTCCGGGGAGCTGTTTTTT. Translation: CASSLEGPLSGELFF.

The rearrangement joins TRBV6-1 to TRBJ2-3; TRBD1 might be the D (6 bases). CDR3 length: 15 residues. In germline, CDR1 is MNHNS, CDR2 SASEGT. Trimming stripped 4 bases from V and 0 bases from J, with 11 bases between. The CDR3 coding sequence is TGTGCCAGCAGTGGAACACAGGGTAGCACAGATACGCAGTATTTT. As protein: CASSGTQGSTDTQYF.

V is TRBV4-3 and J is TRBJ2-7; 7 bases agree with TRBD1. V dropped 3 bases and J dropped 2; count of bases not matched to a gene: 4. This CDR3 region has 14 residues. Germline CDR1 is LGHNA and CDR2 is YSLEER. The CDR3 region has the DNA TGCGCCAGCAGCCAGGACAGGTTAGCCTACGAGCAGTACTTC. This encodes CASSQDRLAYEQYF.

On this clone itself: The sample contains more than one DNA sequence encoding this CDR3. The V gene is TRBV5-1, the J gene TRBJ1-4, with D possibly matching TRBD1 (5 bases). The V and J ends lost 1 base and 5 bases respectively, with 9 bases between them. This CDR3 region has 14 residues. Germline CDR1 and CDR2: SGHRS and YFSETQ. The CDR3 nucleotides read TGCGCCAGCAGCTTGACAGGAACCAATGAAAAACTGTTTTTT. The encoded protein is CASSLTGTNEKLFF.

The CDR3 coding sequence is TGTGCCATCAACGAGGGGGTGGACTATGGCTACACCTTC. It translates to CAINEGVDYGYTF. The V and J genes are TRBV10-3 and TRBJ1-2; TRBD1 might be the D (6 bases). Trimming stripped 7 bases from V and 3 bases from J, with 12 bases between. Germline V gene data show CDR1 as ENHRY and CDR2 as SYGVKD. The CDR3 has 13 amino acids.

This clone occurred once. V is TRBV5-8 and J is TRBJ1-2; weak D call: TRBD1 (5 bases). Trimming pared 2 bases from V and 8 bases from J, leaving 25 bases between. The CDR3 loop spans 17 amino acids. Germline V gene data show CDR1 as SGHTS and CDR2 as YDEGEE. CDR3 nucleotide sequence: TGTGCCAGCAGCTTTTTTTATGAGACAGATATTTCTATGGGCTACACCTTC. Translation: CASSFFYETDISMGYTF.

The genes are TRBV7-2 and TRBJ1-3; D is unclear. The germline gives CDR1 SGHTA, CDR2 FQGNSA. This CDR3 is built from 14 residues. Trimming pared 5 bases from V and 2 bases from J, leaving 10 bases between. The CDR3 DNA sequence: TGTGCCAGCAGCGCGGACTTGCCTGGAAACACCATATATTTT. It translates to CASSADLPGNTIYF. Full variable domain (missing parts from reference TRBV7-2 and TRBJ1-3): GAGVSQSPSNKVTEKGKDVELRCDPISGHTALYWYRQSLGQGLEFLIYFQGNSAPDKSGLPSDRFSAERTGGSVSTLTIQRTQQEDSAVYLCASSADLPGNTIYFGEGSWLTVV.